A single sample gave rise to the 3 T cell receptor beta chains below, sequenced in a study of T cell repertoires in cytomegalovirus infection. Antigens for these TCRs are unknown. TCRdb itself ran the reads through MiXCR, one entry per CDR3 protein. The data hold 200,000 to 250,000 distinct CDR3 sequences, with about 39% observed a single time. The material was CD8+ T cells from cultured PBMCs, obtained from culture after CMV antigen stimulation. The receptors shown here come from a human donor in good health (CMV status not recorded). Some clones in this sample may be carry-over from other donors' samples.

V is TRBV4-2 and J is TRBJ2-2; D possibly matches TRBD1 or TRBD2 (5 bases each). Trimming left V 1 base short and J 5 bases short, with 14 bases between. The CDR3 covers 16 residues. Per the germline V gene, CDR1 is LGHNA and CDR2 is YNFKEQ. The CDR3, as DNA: TGTGCCAGCAGCCAAGGTGGGGGAGCTTGGACCGGGGAGCTGTTTTTT. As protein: CASSQGGGAWTGELFF.

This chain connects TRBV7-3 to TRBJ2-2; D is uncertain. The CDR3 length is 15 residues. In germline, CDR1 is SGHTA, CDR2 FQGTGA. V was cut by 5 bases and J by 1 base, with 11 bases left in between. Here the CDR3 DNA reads TGTGCCAGCAGCCCCACGATTATGAACACCGGGGAGCTGTTTTTT. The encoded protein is CASSPTIMNTGELFF.

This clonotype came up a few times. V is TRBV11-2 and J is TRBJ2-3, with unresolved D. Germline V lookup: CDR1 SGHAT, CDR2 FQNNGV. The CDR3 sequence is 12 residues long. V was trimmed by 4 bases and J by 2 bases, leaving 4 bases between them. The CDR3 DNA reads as TGTGCCAGCAGCTCCGTCACAGATACGCAGTATTTT. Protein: CASSSVTDTQYF.